These 10 T cell receptor beta chains originate from one sample sequenced in a study of vaccination and CD4 T cells after COVID-19. The treatment here: roughly 10-day PBMC culture with coronavirus spike peptide pools or control peptides (ViraFEST assay). Cultured CD4+ T cell DNA underwent sequencing with the Oncomine TCR Beta short-read assay. TCRdb used MiXCR to reprocess the PCR reads, holding one entry per CDR3 protein. The sample contains 25,000 to 30,000 distinct CDR3 sequences, around half of which appear only once. For these TCRs, the target antigens are not known. Material: CD4+ T cells from blood, cultured in vitro, obtained before SARS-CoV-2 vaccination. The receptors shown here come from a human donor who received a COVID-19 vaccine.

The V gene is TRBV20-1, the J gene TRBJ1-2; no clear D. The V and J ends lost 0 bases and 1 base respectively, with 15 bases between them. CDR3 length: 16 amino acids. The germline V gene encodes CDR1 DFQATT and CDR2 SNEGSKA (reference sequence). The CDR3 DNA reads TGCAGTGCTAGAGATCCCTCCTCTCGCCATAACTATGGCTACACCTTC. Translating gives CSARDPSSRHNYGYTF.

Written as DNA, the CDR3 is TGTGCCAGCAGTGGGCGGGGGGGACAAGAGACCCAGTACTTC. It yields the protein CASSGRGGQETQYF. This sequence joins TRBV6-1 and TRBJ2-5; TRBD2 aligns across 9 bases. The germline gives CDR1 MNHNS, CDR2 SASEGT. This CDR3 spans 14 amino acids. With V trimmed by 4 bases and J by 2 bases, 2 bases remained unmatched.

This clonotype was seen only a few times. The V call is TRBV27, the J call TRBJ2-2, with D possibly being TRBD1 (5 bases). CDR1 is MNHEY and CDR2 is SMNVEV in the germline V gene (reference sequence). CDR3 length equals 14 residues. Trimming left V 5 bases short and J 4 bases short, with 11 bases between. CDR3 DNA sequence: TGTGCCAGCAGTGCGATCAGGGTCACCGGGGAGCTGTTTTTT. It specifies CASSAIRVTGELFF.

The rearrangement links TRBV20-1 to TRBJ2-5, with 13 bases lining up with TRBD2. There are 15 residues in the CDR3. Trimming removed 3 bases from V and 2 bases from J; junction bases left unmatched: 3. CDR1 is DFQATT and CDR2 is SNEGSKA in the germline V gene (reference sequence). The CDR3 DNA reads TGCAGTGCTAGGCGACTAGCGGGGGGACAAGAGACCCAGTACTTC. Translating gives CSARRLAGGQETQYF.

This chain connects TRBV6-5 to TRBJ1-1; D ambiguous. V lost 2 bases, J lost 1 base, and 8 bases lay in between. The CDR3 is 14 amino acids. Germline V gene sequence: CDR1 MNHEY, CDR2 SVGAGI. The CDR3 sequence is CASSYAGRNTEAFF. In nucleotides, the CDR3 is TGTGCCAGCAGTTACGCCGGGAGGAACACTGAAGCTTTCTTT.

This sequence joins TRBV19 and TRBJ2-7; 10 positions match TRBD1. The germline V gene has CDR1 LNHDA and CDR2 SQIVND (reference sequence). There are 14 residues in the CDR3. Unmatched junction bases numbered 8, after V lost 5 bases and J lost 7 bases. The CDR3: CASSARQGAREQYF. The CDR3 DNA sequence: TGTGCCAGTAGTGCTCGACAGGGGGCAAGGGAGCAGTACTTC.

This chain joins TRBV5-4 and TRBJ2-1; TRBD1 matches at 9 bases. In germline, CDR1 is SGHNT, CDR2 YYREEE (reference sequence). The trim removed 5 bases at V and 7 bases at J, leaving 10 bases unmatched. CDR3 length equals 15 residues. The chain's CDR3 is CASRYWGTGPNEQFF. The CDR3, as DNA: TGTGCCAGCAGGTACTGGGGGACAGGGCCTAATGAGCAGTTCTTC.

For this clonotype: At one end, the junction sequence differs from germline, possibly due to a read error. The chain combines TRBV7-8 with TRBJ2-2, with 12 bases identical to TRBD2. Germline V gene data show CDR1 as SGHVS and CDR2 as FQNEAQ. CDR3 length: 18 amino acids. The CDR3 spells CASNLVASGGANTGELFF. CDR3 nucleotides: TGTGCCAGCAACTTAGTGGCTAGCGGGGGGGCGAACACCGGGGAGCTGTTTTTT.

V usage is TRBV10-1 and J usage is TRBJ1-5; D is unresolved. Germline V gene data show CDR1 as WNHNN and CDR2 as SYGVQD (reference sequence). The CDR3 loop spans 14 amino acids. The germline V and J ends were trimmed by 3 bases and 6 bases, with 12 bases remaining between them. The CDR3 DNA sequence: TGCGCCAGCAGTGAAGGCGGATCAATTCAGCCCCAGCATTTT. Its translation: CASSEGGSIQPQHF.

The rearrangement joins TRBV6-1 to TRBJ2-3, with a tentative D call TRBD1 (6 bases). The CDR3 covers 17 residues. Trimming pared 8 bases from V and 0 bases from J, leaving 21 bases between. CDR1 MNHNS and CDR2 SASEGT come from the germline V gene. The CDR3 sequence: CASRQPTGQGSTDTQYF. The CDR3 nucleotides read TGTGCCAGCCGTCAACCGACTGGGCAGGGGAGCACAGATACGCAGTATTTT.